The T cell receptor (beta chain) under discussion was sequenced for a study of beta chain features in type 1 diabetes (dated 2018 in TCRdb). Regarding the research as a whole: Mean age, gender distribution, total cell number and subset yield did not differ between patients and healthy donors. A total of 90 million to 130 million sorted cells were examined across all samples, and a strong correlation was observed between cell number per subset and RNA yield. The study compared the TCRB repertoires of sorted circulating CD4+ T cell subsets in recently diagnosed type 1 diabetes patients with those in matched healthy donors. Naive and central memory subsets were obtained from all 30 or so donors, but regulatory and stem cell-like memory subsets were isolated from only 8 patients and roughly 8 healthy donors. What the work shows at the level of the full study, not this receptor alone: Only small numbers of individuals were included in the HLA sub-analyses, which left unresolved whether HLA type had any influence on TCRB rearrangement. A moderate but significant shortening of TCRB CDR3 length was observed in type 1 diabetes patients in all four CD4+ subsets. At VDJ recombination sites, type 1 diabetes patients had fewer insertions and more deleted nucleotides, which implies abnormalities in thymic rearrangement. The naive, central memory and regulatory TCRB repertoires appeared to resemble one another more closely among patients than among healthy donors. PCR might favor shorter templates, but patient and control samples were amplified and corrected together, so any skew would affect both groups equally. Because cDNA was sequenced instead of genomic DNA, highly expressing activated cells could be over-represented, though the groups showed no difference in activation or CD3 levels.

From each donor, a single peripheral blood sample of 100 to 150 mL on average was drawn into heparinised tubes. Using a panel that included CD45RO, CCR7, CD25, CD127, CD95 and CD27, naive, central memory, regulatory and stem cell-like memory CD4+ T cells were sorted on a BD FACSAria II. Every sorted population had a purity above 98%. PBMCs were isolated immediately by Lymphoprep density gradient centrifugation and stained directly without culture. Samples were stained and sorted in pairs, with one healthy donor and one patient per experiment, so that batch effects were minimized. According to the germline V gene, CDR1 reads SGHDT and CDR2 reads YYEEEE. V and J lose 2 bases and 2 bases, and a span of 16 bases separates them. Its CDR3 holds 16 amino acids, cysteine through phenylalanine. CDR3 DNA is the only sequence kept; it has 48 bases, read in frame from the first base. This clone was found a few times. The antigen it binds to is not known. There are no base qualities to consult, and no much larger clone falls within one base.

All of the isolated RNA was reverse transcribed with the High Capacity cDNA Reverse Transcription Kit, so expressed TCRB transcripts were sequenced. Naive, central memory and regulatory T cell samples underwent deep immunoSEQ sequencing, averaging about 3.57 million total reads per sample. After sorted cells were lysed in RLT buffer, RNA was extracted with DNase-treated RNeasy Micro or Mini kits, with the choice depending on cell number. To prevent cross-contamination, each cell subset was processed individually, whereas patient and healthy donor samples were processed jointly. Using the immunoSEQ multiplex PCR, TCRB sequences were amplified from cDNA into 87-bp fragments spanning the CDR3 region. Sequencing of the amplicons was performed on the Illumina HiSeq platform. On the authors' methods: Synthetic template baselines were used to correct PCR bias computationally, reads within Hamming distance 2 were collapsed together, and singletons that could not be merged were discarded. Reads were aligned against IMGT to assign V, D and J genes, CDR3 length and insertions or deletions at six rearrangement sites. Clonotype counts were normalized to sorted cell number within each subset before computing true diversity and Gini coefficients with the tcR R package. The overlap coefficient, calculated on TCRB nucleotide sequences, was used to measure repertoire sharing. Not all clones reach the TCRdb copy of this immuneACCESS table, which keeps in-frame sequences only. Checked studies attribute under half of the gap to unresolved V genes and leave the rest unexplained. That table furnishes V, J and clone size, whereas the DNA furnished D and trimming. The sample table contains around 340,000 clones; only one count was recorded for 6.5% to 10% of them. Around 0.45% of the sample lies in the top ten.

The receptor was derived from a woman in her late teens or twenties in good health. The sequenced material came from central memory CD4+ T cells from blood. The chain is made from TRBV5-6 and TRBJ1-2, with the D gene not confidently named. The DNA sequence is TGTGCCAGCAGCTTCAATCCGTCCGTCGGAAACTATGGCTACACCTTC. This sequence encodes CASSFNPSVGNYGYTF.